This TCR beta chain was captured in a study of CD8 T cells in ankylosing spondylitis. Comments on this clonotype: The target antigen is unknown. This may stem from a read error, because a much larger clone lies one nucleotide away.

General observations from the study: In ankylosing spondylitis patients, matched synovial fluid reportedly showed significant enrichment of disease-linked clones.

The CDR3 length is 15 residues. The ends lost 0 bases at V and 10 bases at J; junction bases unmatched: 6. In germline, CDR1 is LGHNA, CDR2 YNFKEQ. TCRdb re-derived calls from the 5' RACE reads in MiXCR, one entry per CDR3 protein. The sample yields some 30,000 distinct CDR3 sequences, approximately 7.1% seen once. Sequencing was carried out using blood, either unsorted or a sorted T cell fraction (not recorded which). This clonotype was sampled from a male donor with ankylosing spondylitis or in good health (not recorded which). The chain joins TRBV4-2 to TRBJ2-4; 10 bases are a match to TRBD2. Here the CDR3 DNA reads TGTGCCAGCAGCCAAGAAGTACTAGCGGGGATAATTCAGTACTTC. Translating it yields CASSQEVLAGIIQYF.